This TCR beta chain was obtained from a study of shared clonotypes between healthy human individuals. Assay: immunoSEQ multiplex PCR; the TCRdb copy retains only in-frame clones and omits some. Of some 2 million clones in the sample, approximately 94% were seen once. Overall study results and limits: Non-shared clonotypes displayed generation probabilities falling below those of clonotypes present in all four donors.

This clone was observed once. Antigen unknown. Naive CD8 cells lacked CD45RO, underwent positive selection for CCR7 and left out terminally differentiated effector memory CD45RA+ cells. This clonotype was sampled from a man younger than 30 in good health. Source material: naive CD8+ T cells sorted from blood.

Written as DNA, the CDR3 is TGCGCCAGCAGCGCCCTAGCGGGGCATGAGACCCAGTACTTC. Encoded protein: CASSALAGHETQYF. This chain uses TRBV4-1 with TRBJ2-5; 9 nucleotides line up with TRBD2. Germline V lookup: CDR1 MGHRA, CDR2 YSYEKL. V was pared by 5 bases and J by 5 bases, with 6 bases of the junction left unmatched. The CDR3 sequence is 14 residues long.